The clone carrying this TCR beta chain has at least ten counts. This sample is drawn from a study of patients and donors after allogeneic stem cell transplantation. There are 15 residues in the CDR3. V lost 5 bases, J lost 1 base, and 14 bases lay in between. TCRdb independently ran MiXCR on the RT-PCR reads; one entry per CDR3 protein. The sample yields hundreds of thousands of distinct CDR3 sequences, roughly 16% seen once. The chain links TRBV12-3 or TRBV12-4 to TRBJ2-5; D is uncertain. This TCR was sampled from a human donor who was either an allogeneic HSCT recipient or a stem cell or donor lymphocyte infusion donor (not recorded which). It is not recorded whose cells these are; they may come from a transplant donor. The sample taken for sequencing was blood, either unsorted or a sorted T cell fraction (not recorded which). The CDR3 DNA sequence: TGTGCCAGCAGTAACCGAGCCGCTCTCCAAGAGACCCAGTACTTC. Its translation: CASSNRAALQETQYF.